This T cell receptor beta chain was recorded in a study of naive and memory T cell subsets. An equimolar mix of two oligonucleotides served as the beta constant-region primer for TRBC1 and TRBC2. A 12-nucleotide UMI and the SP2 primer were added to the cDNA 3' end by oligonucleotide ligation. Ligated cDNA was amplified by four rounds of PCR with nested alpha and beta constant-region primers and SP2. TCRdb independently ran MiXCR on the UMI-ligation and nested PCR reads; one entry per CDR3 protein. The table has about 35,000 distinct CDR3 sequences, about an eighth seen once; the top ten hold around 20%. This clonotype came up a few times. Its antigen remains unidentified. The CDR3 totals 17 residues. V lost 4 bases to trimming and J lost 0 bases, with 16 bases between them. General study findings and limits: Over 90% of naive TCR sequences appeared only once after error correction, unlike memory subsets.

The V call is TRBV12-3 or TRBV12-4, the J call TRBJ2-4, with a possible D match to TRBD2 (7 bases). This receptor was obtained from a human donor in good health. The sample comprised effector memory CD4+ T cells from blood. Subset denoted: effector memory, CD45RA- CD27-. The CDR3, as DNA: TGTGCCAGCAGTTCCCACTCCGGGGGGCTAGCCAAAAACATTCAGTACTTC. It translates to CASSSHSGGLAKNIQYF.